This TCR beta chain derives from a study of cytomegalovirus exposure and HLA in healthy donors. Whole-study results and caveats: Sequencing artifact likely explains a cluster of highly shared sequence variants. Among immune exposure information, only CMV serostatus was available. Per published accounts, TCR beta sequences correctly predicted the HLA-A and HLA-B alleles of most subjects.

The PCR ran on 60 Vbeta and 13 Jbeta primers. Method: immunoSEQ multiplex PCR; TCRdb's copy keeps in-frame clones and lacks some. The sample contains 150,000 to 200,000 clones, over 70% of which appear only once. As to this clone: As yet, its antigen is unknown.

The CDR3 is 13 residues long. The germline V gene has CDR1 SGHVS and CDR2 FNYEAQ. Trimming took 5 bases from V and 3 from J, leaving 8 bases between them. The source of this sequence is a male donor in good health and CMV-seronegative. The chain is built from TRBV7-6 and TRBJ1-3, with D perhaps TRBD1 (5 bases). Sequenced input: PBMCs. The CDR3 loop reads CASSPRGGNTIYF. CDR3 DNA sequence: TGTGCCAGCAGCCCAAGGGGTGGAAACACCATATATTTT.